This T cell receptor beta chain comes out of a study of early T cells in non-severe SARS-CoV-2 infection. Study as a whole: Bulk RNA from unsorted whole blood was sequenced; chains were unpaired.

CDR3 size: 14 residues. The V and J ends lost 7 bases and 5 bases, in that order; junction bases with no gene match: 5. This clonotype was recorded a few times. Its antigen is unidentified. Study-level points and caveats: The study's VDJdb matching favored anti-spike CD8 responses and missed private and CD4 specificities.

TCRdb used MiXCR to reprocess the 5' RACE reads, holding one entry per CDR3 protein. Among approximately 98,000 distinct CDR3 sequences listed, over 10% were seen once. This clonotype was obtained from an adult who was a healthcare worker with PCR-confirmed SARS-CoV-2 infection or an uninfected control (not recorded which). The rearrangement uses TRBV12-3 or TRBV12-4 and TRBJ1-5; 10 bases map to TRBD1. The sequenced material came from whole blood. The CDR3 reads CASNRQGADQPQHF. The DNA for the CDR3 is TGTGCCAGCAACCGACAGGGGGCTGATCAGCCCCAGCATTTT.